These 19 T cell receptor beta chains were sequenced from one sample in a study of T cell responses to AZD1222 COVID-19 vaccine. The method was immunoSEQ multiplex PCR; TCRdb's version includes in-frame clones alone and lacks a portion of them. The table shows 55,000 to 65,000 clones, with roughly 80% occurring only once. The specimen comprised peripheral blood, sampled 28 days after the second AZD1222 dose. The receptor source for this set is an adult who received the AZD1222 COVID-19 vaccine.

The chain links TRBV6-5 to TRBJ1-2; 9 positions agree with TRBD1. Trimming took 7 bases from V and 6 from J; bases not matched to a gene: 3. CDR1 and CDR2 from the germline V gene are MNHEY and SVGAGI. The CDR3 spans 12 residues. This CDR3 reads CASKQGADGYTF. The CDR3 DNA sequence: TGTGCCAGCAAACAGGGGGCCGATGGCTACACCTTC.

The CDR3: CASSLSPGYEQYF. CDR3 sequence (DNA): TGTGCCAGCAGCTTAAGTCCCGGCTACGAGCAGTACTTC. This chain joins TRBV11-2 and TRBJ2-7; D is unresolved. The CDR3 length is 13 residues. Germline lookup yields CDR1 SGHAT and CDR2 FQNNGV. With 2 bases removed from V and 3 bases from J, the gap between germline ends came to 8 bases. The whole variable domain, remainder taken from reference TRBV11-2 and TRBJ2-7, is EAGVAQSPRYKIIEKRQSVAFWCNPISGHATLYWYQQILGQGPKLLIQFQNNGVVDDSQLPKDRFSAERLKGVDSTLKIQPAKLEDSAVYLCASSLSPGYEQYFGPGTRLTVT.

J is TRBJ1-2 and V is TRBV11-2, with D possibly matching TRBD1 (5 bases). Germline V gene data show CDR1 as SGHAT and CDR2 as FQNNGV. This CDR3 spans 16 amino acids. The V gene lost 1 base and the J gene lost 3 bases, with 15 bases spanning the gap. The CDR3 DNA reads as TGTGCCAGCAGCTTAGCCACGAACGGGGCAGACTATGGCTACACCTTC. Encoded protein: CASSLATNGADYGYTF.

This sequence joins TRBV3-1 (or the pseudogene TRBV3-2) and TRBJ2-5; TRBD2 matches 16 bases. Germline lookup yields CDR1 LGHDT and CDR2 YNNKEL (reference sequence). This CDR3 contains 17 residues. Germline trimming cut 3 bases from V and 5 bases from J; bases unmatched to any gene: 6. The CDR3 bases are TGTGCCAGCAGCCACATACGGGGACTAGCGGGAGGGGAGACCCAGTACTTC. Its protein product is CASSHIRGLAGGETQYF.

In nucleotides, the CDR3 is TGTGCCAGCAGCTCTACAGGGGGCGGGGGCTATGGCTACACCTTC. Encoded protein: CASSSTGGGGYGYTF. The chain links TRBV7-8 to TRBJ1-2; TRBD1 aligns across 9 bases. CDR3 length equals 15 residues. J was trimmed by 4 bases and V by 4 bases; bases with no gene match: 7. CDR1 is SGHVS, CDR2 FQNEAQ, per germline.

The chain's CDR3 is CASSSLQTGGYSNQPQHF. CDR3 DNA: TGTGCCAGCAGTTCCCTCCAGACAGGGGGTTATAGCAATCAGCCCCAGCATTTT. The gene calls are TRBV27 and TRBJ1-5; 9 bases are a match to TRBD1. The J segment lost 0 bases and the V segment lost 4 bases, leaving 10 bases of the junction unmatched. Looked up from germline, CDR1 is MNHEY and CDR2 is SMNVEV (reference sequence). The length of the CDR3 is 18 residues.

V usage is TRBV3-1 (or the pseudogene TRBV3-2) and J usage is TRBJ2-7; 8 bases line up with TRBD1. The CDR3 contains 14 residues. The V and J ends lost 0 bases and 5 bases, in that order; junction bases with no gene match: 3. Germline-derived CDR1 and CDR2 are LGHDT and YNNKEL (reference sequence). DNA of the CDR3: TGTGCCAGCAGCCAAGACAGGGGGCTCGACGAGCAGTACTTC. The encoded protein is CASSQDRGLDEQYF.

This chain connects TRBV18 to TRBJ1-2; D perhaps matches TRBD1 (5 bases). The germline V gene has CDR1 KGHSH and CDR2 LQKENI. This CDR3 spans 15 amino acids. The V end was cut by 3 bases, the J end by 4 bases, with 15 bases between. In DNA form, the CDR3 reads TGTGCCAGCTCACCCCCGGACATTTCCGTCTATGGCTACACCTTC. Amino acid sequence: CASSPPDISVYGYTF.

This clone was counted only a few times. The chain links TRBV9 to TRBJ2-2, with a tentative D call TRBD1 (6 bases). Looked up from germline, CDR1 is SGDLS and CDR2 is YYNGEE. The CDR3 extends over 16 amino acids. Trimming left V 1 base short and J 4 bases short, with 14 bases between. Here the CDR3 DNA reads TGTGCCAGCAGCGTATCATCAGGGGCTGGCACCGGGGAGCTGTTTTTT. Translated, it gives CASSVSSGAGTGELFF.

A few counts support this clone. This chain connects TRBV28 to TRBJ1-4; D gene uncertain. V lost 11 bases and J lost 0, with 10 bases in between. The length of the CDR3 is 13 residues. Germline V CDR1 and CDR2: MDHEN, SYDVKM. CDR3: CAANDATNEKLFF. The CDR3 DNA reads as TGTGCCGCGAACGACGCAACTAATGAAAAACTGTTTTTT.

This chain links TRBV15 with TRBJ2-1; 9 bases are shared with TRBD1. CDR3 size: 13 residues. V shed 2 bases and J 9 bases; nucleotides not matched to a gene: 2. Germline V gene lookup returns CDR1 LNHNV and CDR2 YYDKDF (reference sequence). The CDR3 nucleotides read TGTGCCACCAGCAGAAACAGGGGGCCTGAGCAGTTCTTC. Translated: CATSRNRGPEQFF.

This clone has a handful of counts. This chain uses TRBV19 with TRBJ1-2; D possibly corresponds to TRBD1 (6 bases). Trimming shortened V by 2 bases and J by 4 bases, and 17 bases separated the two germline ends. CDR1 is LNHDA, CDR2 SQIVND, per germline (reference sequence). The length of the CDR3 is 16 residues. The CDR3 loop reads CASSIIPRQAFYGYTF. The CDR3 DNA follows: TGTGCCAGTAGTATAATCCCCCGACAGGCGTTCTATGGCTACACCTTC.

The rearrangement links TRBV7-6 to TRBJ2-2; tentative D call: TRBD1 (6 bases). V was shortened by 0 bases and J by 3 bases, with 11 bases between the two germline ends. The V gene's germline CDR1 is SGHVS and CDR2 FNYEAQ. This CDR3 has 16 amino acids. The CDR3 region has the DNA TGTGCCAGCAGCTTAGCTACAGGGCGGGACACCGGGGAGCTGTTTTTT. Residues: CASSLATGRDTGELFF.

The chain couples TRBV3-1 (or the pseudogene TRBV3-2) to TRBJ1-3; D may be TRBD1 (6 bases). This CDR3 has 14 amino acids. The V end lost 4 bases, the J end lost 2 bases, and 9 bases lay between the germline ends. CDR1 and CDR2 (germline): LGHDT, YNNKEL (reference sequence). Here the CDR3 DNA reads TGTGCCAGCAGCCCGAGACAGGCTGGAAACACCATATATTTT. Residues: CASSPRQAGNTIYF.

V is TRBV27 and J is TRBJ2-2; 10 bases are a match to TRBD1. J was trimmed by 4 bases and V by 6 bases; bases with no gene match: 2. Germline CDR1 is MNHEY and CDR2 is SMNVEV (reference sequence). The length of the CDR3 is 14 residues. The CDR3 DNA sequence: TGTGCCAGCAGCCGGACAGGGGGCACCGGGGAGCTGTTTTTT. It codes for CASSRTGGTGELFF.

The chain couples TRBV2 to TRBJ2-2; possible D gene TRBD1, 5 bases. Trimming took 6 bases from V and 0 from J, leaving 8 bases between them. The V gene's germline CDR1 is SNHLY and CDR2 FYNNEI. The CDR3 is 14 residues long. This chain's CDR3 is CASRDNTNTGELFF. The CDR3 nucleotides are TGTGCCAGCAGGGACAATACGAACACCGGGGAGCTGTTTTTT.

The chain couples TRBV19 to TRBJ2-6; TRBD1 matches at 8 bases. Germline lookup yields CDR1 LNHDA and CDR2 SQIVND (reference sequence). V lost 4 bases, J lost 3 bases, and 5 bases stayed unmatched. The CDR3 consists of 16 residues. The CDR3 nucleotides read TGTGCCAGTAGTAATCAGGGGGCTCTTGGGGCCAACGTCCTGACTTTC. Its protein product is CASSNQGALGANVLTF. Full variable domain (rest looked up from reference TRBV19 and TRBJ2-6): DGGITQSPKYLFRKEGQNVTLSCEQNLNHDAMYWYRQDPGQGLRLIYYSQIVNDFQKGDIAEGYSVSREKKESFPLTVTSAQKNPTAFYLCASSNQGALGANVLTFGAGSRLTVL.

The rearrangement uses TRBV2 and TRBJ2-2; D is uncertain. The V end was cut by 4 bases, the J end by 2 bases, with 8 bases between. The CDR3 is 14 amino acids. Per the germline V gene, CDR1 is SNHLY and CDR2 is FYNNEI. CDR3 region: CASSGNRNTGELFF. DNA for the CDR3: TGTGCCAGCAGTGGTAACAGAAACACCGGGGAGCTGTTTTTT.

This clone was observed a handful of times. The V gene is TRBV11-2, the J gene TRBJ1-2, with 7 positions matching TRBD1. Trimming removed 5 bases from V and 4 bases from J; junction bases left unmatched: 7. CDR3 size: 14 residues. Germline loops: CDR1 SGHAT, CDR2 FQNNGV. CDR3 region: CASSPAGTVYGYTF. The CDR3 nucleotides read TGTGCCAGCAGCCCCGCCGGGACAGTCTATGGCTACACCTTC.